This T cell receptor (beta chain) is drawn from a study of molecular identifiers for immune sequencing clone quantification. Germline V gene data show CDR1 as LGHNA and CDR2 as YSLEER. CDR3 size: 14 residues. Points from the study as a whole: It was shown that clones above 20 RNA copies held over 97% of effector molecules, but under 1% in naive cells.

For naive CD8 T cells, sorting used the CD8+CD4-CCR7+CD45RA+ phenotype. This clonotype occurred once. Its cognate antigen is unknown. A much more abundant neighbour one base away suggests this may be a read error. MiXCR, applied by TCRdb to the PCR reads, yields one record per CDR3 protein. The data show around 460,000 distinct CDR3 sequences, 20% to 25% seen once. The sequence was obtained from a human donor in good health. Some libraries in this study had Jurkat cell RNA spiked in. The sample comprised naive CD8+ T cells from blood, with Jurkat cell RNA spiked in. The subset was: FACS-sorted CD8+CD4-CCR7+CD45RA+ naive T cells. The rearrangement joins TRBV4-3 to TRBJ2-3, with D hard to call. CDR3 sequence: CAGSRNSYTDTQYF. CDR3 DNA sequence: TGCGCCGGCAGCCGAAATTCATACACAGATACGCAGTATTTT.